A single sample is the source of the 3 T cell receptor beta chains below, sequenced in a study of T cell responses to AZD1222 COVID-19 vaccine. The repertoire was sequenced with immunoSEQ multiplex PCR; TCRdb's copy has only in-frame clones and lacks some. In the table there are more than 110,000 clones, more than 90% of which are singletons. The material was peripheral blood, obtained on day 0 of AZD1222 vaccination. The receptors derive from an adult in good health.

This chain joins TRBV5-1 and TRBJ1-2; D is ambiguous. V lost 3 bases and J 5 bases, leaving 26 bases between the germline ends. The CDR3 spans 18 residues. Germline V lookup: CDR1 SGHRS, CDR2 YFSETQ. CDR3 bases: TGCGCCAGCAGCTCGGAACGAAGGAACGGGCCGACCGCTTATGGCTACACCTTC. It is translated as CASSSERRNGPTAYGYTF.

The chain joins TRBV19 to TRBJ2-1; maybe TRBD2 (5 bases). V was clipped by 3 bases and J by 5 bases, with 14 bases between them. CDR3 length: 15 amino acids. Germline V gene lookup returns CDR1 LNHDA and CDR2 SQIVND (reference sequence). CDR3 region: CASSIFGIGDNEQFF. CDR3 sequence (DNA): TGTGCCAGTAGTATTTTCGGGATCGGCGACAATGAGCAGTTCTTC.

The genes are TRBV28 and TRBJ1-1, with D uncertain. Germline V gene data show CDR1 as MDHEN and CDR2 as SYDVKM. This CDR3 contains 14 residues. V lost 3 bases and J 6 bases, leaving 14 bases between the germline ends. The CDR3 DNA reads TGTGCCAGCAGTTTGCCCACGGACCGACCTGAAGCTTTCTTT. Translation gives CASSLPTDRPEAFF. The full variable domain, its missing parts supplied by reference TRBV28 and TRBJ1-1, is DVKVTQSSRYLVKRTGEKVFLECVQDMDHENMFWYRQDPGLGLRLIYFSYDVKMKEKGDIPEGYSVSREKKERFSLILESASTNQTSMYLCASSLPTDRPEAFFGQGTRLTVV.